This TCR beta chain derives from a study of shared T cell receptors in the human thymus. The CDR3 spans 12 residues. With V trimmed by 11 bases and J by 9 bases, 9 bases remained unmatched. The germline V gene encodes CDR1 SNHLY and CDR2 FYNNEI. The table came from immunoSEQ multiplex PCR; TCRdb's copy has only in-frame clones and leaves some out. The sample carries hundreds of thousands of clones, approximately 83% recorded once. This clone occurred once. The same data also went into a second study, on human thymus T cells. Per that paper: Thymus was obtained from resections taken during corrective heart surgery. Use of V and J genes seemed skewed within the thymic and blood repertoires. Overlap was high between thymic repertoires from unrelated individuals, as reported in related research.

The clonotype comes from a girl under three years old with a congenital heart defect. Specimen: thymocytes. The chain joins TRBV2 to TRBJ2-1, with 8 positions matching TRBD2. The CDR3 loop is CAGYGRGGEQFF. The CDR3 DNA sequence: TGTGCCGGATATGGACGGGGGGGTGAGCAGTTCTTC.